This T cell receptor beta chain was observed in a study of post-analysis software for immune sequencing data. Study-level findings and limits: Significantly decreased normalized Chao1 diversity was recorded for multiple sclerosis patients relative to controls.

A note on this clonotype: Its antigen is as yet unknown.

The TCR beta cDNA libraries contained unique molecular identifiers. Via MiXCR, TCRdb re-called the PCR reads, giving one row per CDR3 protein. The sample lists some 260,000 distinct CDR3 sequences; approximately 34% were seen once. The receptor was isolated from a girl aged 5 to 17 with multiple sclerosis. Source material: blood.

CDR3 coding DNA: TGCAGTGCTAGAGCCGGGACTTCTATCGAGCAGTACTTC. As protein: CSARAGTSIEQYF. The chain uses TRBV20-1 and TRBJ2-7, with D perhaps TRBD2 (6 bases). Per the germline V gene, CDR1 is DFQATT and CDR2 is SNEGSKA (reference sequence). This CDR3 contains 13 residues. The V end lost 1 base, the J end lost 6 bases, and 13 bases lay between the germline ends.